The present T cell receptor (beta chain) was sequenced within a study of shared clonotypes between healthy human individuals. Study background: With ages of 18 to 49, the donors were a couple of women and a few men.

Assay used: immunoSEQ multiplex PCR; TCRdb lists only in-frame clones, some missing. The data show just over 2,000,000 clones, about 95% seen once. CD45RO negativity and positive selection for CCR7 defined naive CD8 cells, a population that excluded terminally differentiated effector memory CD45RA+ cells. This clone came up once. V was pared by 8 bases and J by 4 bases, with 12 bases between. The CDR3 extends over 12 amino acids. Per the germline V gene, CDR1 is MDHEN and CDR2 is SYDVKM. The TCR originated in a man between 18 and 29 years old in good health. The chain joins TRBV28 to TRBJ2-7; D may be TRBD1 (5 bases). Sequencing was performed on naive CD8+ T cells sorted from blood. CDR3 residues: CASGEGVYEQYF. In DNA form, the CDR3 reads TGTGCCAGCGGCGAAGGGGTGTACGAGCAGTACTTC.